This section outlines one TCR beta chain sequence together with its context. RNA transcripts were the source from which TCR beta CDR3 regions were amplified. The first-round RT-PCR employed HTBI primers together with the Qiagen OneStep RT-PCR kit. A multiplex PCR was then performed as the second round. TCRdb processed the multiplex PCR reads anew with MiXCR; each CDR3 protein has one entry. The profile shows 400,000 or so distinct CDR3 sequences, approximately 15% of them singletons. The data originate from a study of Graves' ophthalmopathy and Graves' hyperthyroidism. This CDR3 region has 16 residues. Germline CDR1 SGHRS, CDR2 YFSETQ. Deletions cut 7 bases from V and 1 base from J, with 20 bases between.

The chain joins TRBV5-1 to TRBJ1-1, with a possible D match to TRBD1 (5 bases). The sample consisted of peripheral blood. This clonotype was sampled from a woman aged 18-35 years with stable Graves' hyperthyroidism. DNA for the CDR3: TGCGCCAGCCGCCGAGTGGGGGGAGGAGGGAACACTGAAGCTTTCTTT. Translation: CASRRVGGGGNTEAFF.